The 17 T cell receptor beta chains in this list originate from one sample, sequenced in a study of T-cell reconstitution after alpha-beta-depleted transplantation in children. This sample's TCRbeta library carried unique molecular identifier barcodes. TCRdb reprocessed the PCR reads with MiXCR, giving one entry per CDR3 protein. The sample records hundreds of thousands of distinct CDR3 sequences, around 12% being singletons. Sequences were derived from PBMCs, sampled before TCRalphabeta/CD19-depleted stem cell transplant. The receptors derive from a girl aged 2 to 10 with congenital amegakaryocytic thrombocytopenia, due to receive a stem cell transplant.

This clonotype has ten or more counts. The chain combines TRBV5-1 with TRBJ2-3, with 12 bases aligning to TRBD2. In germline, CDR1 is SGHRS, CDR2 YFSETQ. V dropped 4 bases and J dropped 3; count of bases not matched to a gene: 6. There are 16 residues in the CDR3. The CDR3 region is CASSVTSGSMTDTQYF. In DNA, the CDR3 is TGCGCCAGCAGCGTGACTAGCGGGAGTATGACAGATACGCAGTATTTT.

The chain links TRBV29-1 to TRBJ2-2; 7 bases are shared with TRBD2. The CDR3 totals 13 residues. Germline V gene data show CDR1 as SQVTM and CDR2 as ANQGSEA. V was clipped by 4 bases and J by 3 bases; unmatched bases: 2. The CDR3 nucleotides are TGCAGCGTTGGGGAGGGACACACCGGGGAGCTGTTTTTT. It translates to CSVGEGHTGELFF.

There are many counts of this clonotype. The chain recombines TRBV6-5 with TRBJ1-1; maybe TRBD1 (5 bases). The germline gives CDR1 MNHEY, CDR2 SVGAGI. This CDR3 has 13 amino acids. V lost 2 bases and J lost 4, with 8 bases in between. CDR3 residues: CASSYLGGTEAFF. The CDR3 DNA is TGTGCCAGCAGTTACCTGGGGGGCACTGAAGCTTTCTTT.

This clonotype was picked up a small number of times. The chain is built from TRBV5-4 and TRBJ1-4; D unresolved. The germline V gene encodes CDR1 SGHNT and CDR2 YYREEE (reference sequence). V lost 5 bases and J 0 bases, leaving 5 bases between the germline ends. The CDR3 contains 13 residues. The CDR3: CASSIPTNEKLFF. The CDR3 DNA is TGTGCCAGCAGTATCCCAACTAATGAAAAACTGTTTTTT.

The V and J genes are TRBV20-1 and TRBJ1-4; D is unresolved. From germline, CDR1 is DFQATT and CDR2 SNEGSKA (reference sequence). CDR3 length: 12 residues. The V gene lost 3 bases and the J gene lost 7 bases, with 9 bases spanning the gap. This CDR3 reads CSARGWSEKLFF. CDR3 DNA sequence: TGCAGTGCTAGGGGATGGAGTGAAAAACTGTTTTTT.

The table lists this clonotype with a few counts. The chain joins TRBV29-1 to TRBJ1-1; TRBD1 might be the D (5 bases). Per the germline V gene, CDR1 is SQVTM and CDR2 is ANQGSEA. The CDR3 runs 12 residues. V lost 5 bases and J 8 bases, leaving 15 bases between the germline ends. The CDR3 DNA follows: TGCAGCGTTCTTTTCCCCAGGGCCGAAGCTTTCTTT. It codes for CSVLFPRAEAFF.

Ten or more counts support this clonotype. This sequence joins TRBV7-2 and TRBJ1-4; D gene ambiguous. CDR1 and CDR2 from the germline V gene are SGHTA and FQGNSA. Trimming pared 1 base from V and 8 bases from J, leaving 8 bases between. The CDR3 sequence is 13 residues long. CDR3 bases: TGTGCCAGCAGCTTAGTCCGCGGGGAAAAACTGTTTTTT. This gives the protein CASSLVRGEKLFF.

This clonotype came up many times. The chain recombines TRBV4-1 with TRBJ2-7; the D gene is possibly TRBD2 (5 bases). CDR3 length: 18 residues. Between the trimmed V and J ends, which lost 3 bases and 0 bases, there was a span of 21 bases. Germline CDR1 and CDR2: MGHRA and YSYEKL. CDR3 sequence (DNA): TGCGCCAGCAGCCAGACGATTATAAAAGCGGAGAGCTCCTACGAGCAGTACTTC. Its translation: CASSQTIIKAESSYEQYF.

J is TRBJ2-1 and V is TRBV20-1; TRBD2 matches at 14 bases. The CDR3 is made up of 21 amino acids. In germline, CDR1 is DFQATT, CDR2 SNEGSKA (reference sequence). Germline trimming cut 4 bases from V and 1 base from J; bases unmatched to any gene: 18. CDR3 nucleotide sequence: TGCAGTGCTACCACTCCCCCGGGACTAGCGGGAGCGCAATTTTCCTACAATGAGCAGTTCTTC. It encodes CSATTPPGLAGAQFSYNEQFF.

This clonotype was seen repeatedly, ten times or more. The chain employs TRBV7-9 and TRBJ2-4; 12 bases line up with TRBD2. The CDR3 contains 17 residues. V dropped 5 bases and J dropped 0; count of bases not matched to a gene: 5. The germline gives CDR1 SEHNR, CDR2 FQNEAQ (reference sequence). The CDR3 DNA sequence: TGTGCCAGCAGCACCGGACTAGCGGGAATAGCCAAAAACATTCAGTACTTC. Translated, it gives CASSTGLAGIAKNIQYF.

This clonotype has at least ten counts. The gene calls are TRBV20-1 and TRBJ2-3; D gene uncertain. V gave up 3 bases and J gave up 0 bases, with 10 bases separating them. The CDR3 runs to 14 residues. CDR1 DFQATT and CDR2 SNEGSKA come from the germline V gene (reference sequence). In DNA, the CDR3 is TGCAGTGCTAGCCGAGAGGTTAGCACAGATACGCAGTATTTT. Its protein product is CSASREVSTDTQYF.

The sample holds many counts of this clonotype. The chain links TRBV15 to TRBJ2-3; D unresolved. V lost 1 base and J lost 0, with 8 bases in between. Germline V gene data show CDR1 as LNHNV and CDR2 as YYDKDF (reference sequence). The CDR3 has 15 residues. CDR3 in amino acids: CATSRVILSTDTQYF. The CDR3 coding sequence is TGTGCCACCAGCAGAGTCATTTTGAGCACAGATACGCAGTATTTT.

In its sample, this clonotype was seen a few times. V gene TRBV6-2 or TRBV6-3 combines with J gene TRBJ2-3; 14 nucleotides align to TRBD2. The J segment lost 4 bases and the V segment lost 6 bases, leaving 15 bases of the junction unmatched. The CDR3 spans 19 residues. Germline V gene data show CDR1 as MNHEY and CDR2 as SVGEGT. The CDR3 region has the DNA TGTGCCAGCAGACATCCGGGACTAGCGGGAGCTACGGTCGCAGATACGCAGTATTTT. Protein sequence: CASRHPGLAGATVADTQYF.

This clonotype has only one observation. A much bigger clone sits one base away, suggesting this may be a read error. The chain is built from TRBV5-1 and TRBJ2-1; weak D call: TRBD1 (6 bases). This CDR3 is built from 14 residues. Germline loops: CDR1 SGHRS, CDR2 YFSETQ. This CDR3 is CASGLGQGINEQFF. The CDR3 region has the DNA TGCGCCAGCGGCTTGGGGCAGGGGATCAATGAGCAGTTCTTC.

This clonotype was detected only a few times. The V call is TRBV29-1, the J call TRBJ2-3, with D possibly matching TRBD2 (6 bases). Germline V gives CDR1 SQVTM, CDR2 ANQGSEA. V was pared by 0 bases and J by 4 bases, with 14 bases between. The CDR3 extends over 15 amino acids. Here the CDR3 reads CSVEDPRRDADTQYF. CDR3 nucleotides: TGCAGCGTTGAAGACCCCCGGCGGGATGCAGATACGCAGTATTTT.

In this sample, this clonotype turned up many times. The V gene is TRBV5-1, the J gene TRBJ2-7; the D gene is possibly TRBD2 (5 bases). This CDR3 comprises 15 residues. Trimming left V 0 bases short and J 5 bases short, with 15 bases between. Germline values: CDR1 SGHRS, CDR2 YFSETQ. CDR3 DNA: TGCGCCAGCAGCTTGGAGGGAGTTCAGTTCGACGAGCAGTACTTC. Translating gives CASSLEGVQFDEQYF.

This clonotype has more than one count but fewer than ten. This chain connects TRBV29-1 to TRBJ1-1; TRBD1 matches at 7 bases. There are 11 residues in the CDR3. Germline assignment: CDR1 SQVTM and CDR2 ANQGSEA. Losses at the gene ends were 7 bases for V and 10 bases for J; bases not matched to a gene: 9. The chain's CDR3 is CSGQGGEGAFF. The CDR3 coding sequence is TGCAGCGGACAGGGAGGAGAGGGAGCTTTCTTT. Filled out from reference TRBV29-1 and TRBJ1-1, the complete variable domain reads SAVISQKPSRDICQRGTSLTIQCQVDSQVTMMFWYRQQPGQSLTLIATANQGSEATYESGFVIDKFPISRPNLTFSTLTVSNMSPEDSSIYLCSGQGGEGAFFGQGTRLTVV.